These 4 T cell receptor beta chains originate from one sample sequenced in a study of shared clonotypes between healthy human individuals. Here immunoSEQ multiplex PCR was the method, and the copy in TCRdb shows in-frame clones only, minus some. The sample consists of hundreds of thousands of clones, 60% to 80% of them appearing once. The sample taken for sequencing was memory CD4+ T cells sorted from blood. Sample subset: CD45RA-negative fraction. The source of these receptors is a woman aged 25 to 39 in good health.

This clone was seen only a few times. J is TRBJ1-2 and V is TRBV30; tentative D call: TRBD1 (6 bases). The CDR3 loop spans 13 amino acids. Trimming stripped 7 bases from V and 8 bases from J, with 20 bases between. Germline CDR1 is GTSNPN and CDR2 is SVGIG (reference sequence). The CDR3 DNA follows: TGTGCCTCCTCTATTGGGGGGCCGGAAGGCTACACCTTC. Its protein is CASSIGGPEGYTF.

A note on this clone: The same CDR3 also results from other DNA sequences found in this sample. CDR3 region: CASSLLNTEAFF. CDR3 DNA: TGTGCCAGCAGTTTACTCAACACTGAAGCTTTCTTT. The chain carries TRBV28 and TRBJ1-1; D is ambiguous. This CDR3 region has 12 residues. Germline V lookup: CDR1 MDHEN, CDR2 SYDVKM. V lost 2 bases, J lost 2 bases, and 3 bases lay in between.

With regard to this clone: A much larger clonotype is one base distant, so this may be a read error. V usage is TRBV13 and J usage is TRBJ2-5; D not certain. The CDR3 loop spans 12 amino acids. Germline assignment: CDR1 PRHDT and CDR2 FYEKMQ (reference sequence). Trimming removed 1 base at V and 3 bases at J, with 3 bases between. CDR3 nucleotide sequence: TGTGCCAGCAGCTTAGCGGAAGAGACCCAGTACTTC. It specifies CASSLAEETQYF. Using reference TRBV13 and TRBJ2-5 for the parts outside the CDR3, the full variable domain is AAGVIQSPRHLIKEKRETATLKCYPIPRHDTVYWYQQGPGQDPQFLISFYEKMQSDKGSIPDRFSAQQFSDYHSELNMSSLELGDSALYFCASSLAEETQYFGPGTRLLVL.

The rearrangement joins TRBV5-1 to TRBJ2-3, with D possibly matching TRBD1 (6 bases). The V end was cut by 0 bases, the J end by 4 bases, with 18 bases between. CDR1 is SGHRS, CDR2 YFSETQ, per germline. CDR3 length: 17 residues. CDR3 sequence: CASSLVFPGHPPDTQYF. The CDR3 bases are TGCGCCAGCAGCTTGGTGTTCCCGGGACACCCACCAGATACGCAGTATTTT.